This TCR beta chain came from a study of shared clonotypes between healthy human individuals. This clone was seen only a few times. The V end lost 2 bases, the J end lost 3 bases, and 11 bases lay between the germline ends. Germline V lookup: CDR1 MDHEN, CDR2 SYDVKM. The CDR3 runs to 14 residues. The repertoire was sequenced with immunoSEQ multiplex PCR; TCRdb's copy has only in-frame clones and lacks some. This table holds approximately 640,000 clones, around 72% found once. This chain links TRBV28 with TRBJ2-7; no reliable D call. This clonotype was sampled from a woman aged 25 to 39 in good health. The sequenced material came from memory CD4+ T cells sorted from blood. The subset was: CD45RA-negative fraction. Here the CDR3 DNA reads TGTGCCAGCAGTTTACCCGGACCCAACTACGAGCAGTACTTC. This codes for CASSLPGPNYEQYF. The variable domain in full, with the rest retrieved from reference TRBV28 and TRBJ2-7, is DVKVTQSSRYLVKRTGEKVFLECVQDMDHENMFWYRQDPGLGLRLIYFSYDVKMKEKGDIPEGYSVSREKKERFSLILESASTNQTSMYLCASSLPGPNYEQYFGPGTRLTVT.